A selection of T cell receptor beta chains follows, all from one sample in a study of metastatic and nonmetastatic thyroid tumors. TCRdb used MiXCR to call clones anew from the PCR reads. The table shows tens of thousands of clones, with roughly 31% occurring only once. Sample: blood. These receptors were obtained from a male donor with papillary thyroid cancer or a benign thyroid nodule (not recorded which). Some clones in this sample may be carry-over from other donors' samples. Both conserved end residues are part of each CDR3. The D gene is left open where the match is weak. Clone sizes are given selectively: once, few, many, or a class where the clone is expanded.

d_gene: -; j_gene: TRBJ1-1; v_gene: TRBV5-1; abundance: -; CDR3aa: CASVAMGTIGNTEAFF; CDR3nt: TGCGCCAGCGTCGCAATGGGGACCATCGGGAACACTGAAGCTTTCTTT
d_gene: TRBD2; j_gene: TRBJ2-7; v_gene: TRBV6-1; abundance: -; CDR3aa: CASRPQLAGVYEQYF; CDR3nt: TGTGCCAGCAGACCTCAACTAGCGGGAGTTTACGAGCAGTACTTC
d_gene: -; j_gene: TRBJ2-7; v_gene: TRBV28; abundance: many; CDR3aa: CASSHGPGRDEQYF; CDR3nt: TGTGCCAGCAGTCACGGGCCAGGGCGTGACGAGCAGTACTTC
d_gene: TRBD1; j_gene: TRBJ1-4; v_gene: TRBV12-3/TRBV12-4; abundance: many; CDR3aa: CASSLAQGARTNEKLFF; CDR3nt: TGTGCCAGCAGTTTGGCCCAGGGGGCGCGGACTAATGAAAAACTGTTTTTT
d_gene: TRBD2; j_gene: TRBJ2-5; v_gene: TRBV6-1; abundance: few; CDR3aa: CASGGIAGEQETKYF; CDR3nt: TGTGCCAGCGGCGGAATAGCGGGAGAACAAGAGACCAAGTACTTC
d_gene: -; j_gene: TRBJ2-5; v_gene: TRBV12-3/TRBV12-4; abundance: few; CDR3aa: CASSLFVGETQYF; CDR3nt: TGTGCCAGCAGTTTGTTCGTGGGGGAGACCCAGTACTTC
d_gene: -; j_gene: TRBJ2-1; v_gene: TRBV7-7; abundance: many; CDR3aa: CASSRDGYNEQFF; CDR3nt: TGTGCTAGCAGCCGAGACGGATACAATGAGCAGTTCTTC
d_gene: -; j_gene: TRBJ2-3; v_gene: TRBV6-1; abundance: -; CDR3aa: CASSEAIGGSDTQYF; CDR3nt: TGTGCCAGCAGTGAAGCTATCGGGGGCTCAGATACGCAGTATTTT
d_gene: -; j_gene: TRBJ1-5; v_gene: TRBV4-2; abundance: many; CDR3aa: CASSPQGGRVLSNQPQHF; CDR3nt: TGTGCCAGCAGCCCCCAAGGGGGGAGGGTGTTAAGTAATCAGCCCCAGCATTTT
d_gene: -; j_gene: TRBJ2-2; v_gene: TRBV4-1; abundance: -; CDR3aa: CASSQEVGTWELFF; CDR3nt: TGCGCCAGCAGCCAGGAGGTGGGCACCTGGGAGCTGTTTTTT
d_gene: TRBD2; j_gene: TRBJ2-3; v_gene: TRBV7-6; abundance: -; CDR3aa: CASSPGLAGGDTQYF; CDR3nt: TGTGCCAGCAGCCCAGGACTAGCGGGAGGTGATACGCAGTATTTT
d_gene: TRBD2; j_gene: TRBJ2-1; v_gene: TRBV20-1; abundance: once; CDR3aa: CSATSVLAGGNEQFF; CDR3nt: TGCAGTGCTACCTCGGTACTAGCGGGAGGCAATGAGCAGTTCTTC
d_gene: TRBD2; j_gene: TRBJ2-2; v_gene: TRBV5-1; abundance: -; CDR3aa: CASSLTTSGNTGELFF; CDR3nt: TGCGCCAGCAGCCTGACGACTAGCGGGAACACCGGGGAGCTGTTTTTT
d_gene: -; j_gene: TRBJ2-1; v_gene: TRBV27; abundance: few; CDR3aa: CASSLSVGREQFF; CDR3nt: TGTGCCAGCAGTTTATCCGTCGGGCGCGAGCAGTTCTTC
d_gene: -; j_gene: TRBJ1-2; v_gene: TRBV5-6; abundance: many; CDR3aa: CASRRANYGYTF; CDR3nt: TGTGCCAGCCGGAGGGCTAACTATGGCTACACCTTC
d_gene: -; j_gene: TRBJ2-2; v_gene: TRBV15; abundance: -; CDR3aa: CATSSGSGTGELFF; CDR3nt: TGTGCCACCAGCAGCGGGAGCGGCACCGGGGAGCTGTTTTTT
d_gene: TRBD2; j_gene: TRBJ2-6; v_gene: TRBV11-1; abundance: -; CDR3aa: CASSFSGKTERGANVLTF; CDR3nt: TGTGCCAGCAGTTTTAGCGGGAAGACCGAGCGTGGGGCCAACGTCCTGACTTTC
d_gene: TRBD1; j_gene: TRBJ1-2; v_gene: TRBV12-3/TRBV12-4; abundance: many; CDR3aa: CASTLKRAGGYGYTF; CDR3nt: TGTGCCAGCACCTTAAAGCGCGCAGGGGGCTATGGCTACACCTTC
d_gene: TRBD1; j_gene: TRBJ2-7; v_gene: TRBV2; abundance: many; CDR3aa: CASSLNPGQGPGEQYF; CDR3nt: TGTGCCAGCAGTCTAAACCCGGGACAGGGACCTGGCGAGCAGTACTTC
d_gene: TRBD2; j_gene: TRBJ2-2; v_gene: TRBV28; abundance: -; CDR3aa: CASAGRTSGRAYTGELFF; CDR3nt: TGTGCCAGCGCGGGGAGGACTAGCGGGAGAGCCTACACCGGGGAGCTGTTTTTT
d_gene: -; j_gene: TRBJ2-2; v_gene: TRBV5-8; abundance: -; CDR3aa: CASSTRGIAGELFF; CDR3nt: TGTGCCAGCAGCACAAGGGGGATCGCCGGGGAGCTGTTTTTT
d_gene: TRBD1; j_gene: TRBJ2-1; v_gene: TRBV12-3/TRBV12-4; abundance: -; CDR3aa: CASSGGTGYNEQFF; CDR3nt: TGTGCCAGCAGTGGCGGGACAGGGTACAATGAGCAGTTCTTC
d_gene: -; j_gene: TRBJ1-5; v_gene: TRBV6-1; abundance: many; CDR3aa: CASRRDNNQPQHF; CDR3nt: TGTGCCAGCCGACGGGACAACAATCAGCCCCAGCATTTT
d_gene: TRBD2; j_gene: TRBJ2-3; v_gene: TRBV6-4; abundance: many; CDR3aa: CASSEGGGGSTDTQYF; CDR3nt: TGTGCCAGCAGTGAAGGCGGCGGGGGATCCACAGATACGCAGTATTTT
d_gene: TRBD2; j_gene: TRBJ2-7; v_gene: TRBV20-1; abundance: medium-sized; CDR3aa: CSASLNSGGAVEQYF; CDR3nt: TGCAGTGCCTCACTAAATAGCGGGGGGGCAGTTGAGCAGTACTTC
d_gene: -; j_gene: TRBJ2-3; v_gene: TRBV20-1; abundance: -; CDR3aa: CSASPQVPTDTQYF; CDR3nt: TGCAGTGCTAGTCCCCAGGTTCCCACAGATACGCAGTATTTT
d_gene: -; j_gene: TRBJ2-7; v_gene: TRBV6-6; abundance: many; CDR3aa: CASSYSRSGTYEQYF; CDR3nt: TGTGCCAGCAGTTACTCCCGATCGGGGACCTACGAGCAGTACTTC
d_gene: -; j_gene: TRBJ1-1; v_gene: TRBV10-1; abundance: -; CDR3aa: CASSESMVGRGEAFF; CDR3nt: TGCGCCAGCAGTGAGTCGATGGTAGGAAGGGGCGAAGCTTTCTTT
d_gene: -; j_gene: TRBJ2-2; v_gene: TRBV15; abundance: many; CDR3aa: CATSRGEGHTGELFF; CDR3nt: TGTGCCACCAGCAGGGGTGAGGGGCACACCGGGGAGCTGTTTTTT
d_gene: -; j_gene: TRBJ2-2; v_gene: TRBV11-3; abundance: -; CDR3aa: CASRSGHLQNGELFF; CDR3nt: TGTGCCAGCAGATCAGGACACCTACAGAACGGGGAGCTGTTTTTT
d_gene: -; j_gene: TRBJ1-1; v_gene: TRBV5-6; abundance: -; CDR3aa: CASNVGSGTEAFF; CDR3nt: TGTGCCAGCAACGTTGGGTCAGGTACTGAAGCTTTCTTT
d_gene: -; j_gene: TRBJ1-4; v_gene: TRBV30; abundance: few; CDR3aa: CAWSVSGRDEKLFF; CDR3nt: TGTGCCTGGAGTGTATCGGGGAGAGATGAAAAACTGTTTTTT
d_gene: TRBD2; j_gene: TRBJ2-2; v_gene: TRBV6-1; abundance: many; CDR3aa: CASWGLTANTGELFF; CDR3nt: TGTGCCAGTTGGGGACTAACGGCGAACACCGGGGAGCTGTTTTTT
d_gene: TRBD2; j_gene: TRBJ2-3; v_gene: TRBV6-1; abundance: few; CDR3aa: CASSDEAGGADTQYF; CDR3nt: TGTGCCAGCAGTGATGAGGCGGGAGGGGCAGATACGCAGTATTTT
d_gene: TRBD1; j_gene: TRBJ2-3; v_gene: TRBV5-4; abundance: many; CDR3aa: CASSSKGGTGTDTQYF; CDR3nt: TGTGCCAGCAGCAGTAAAGGCGGGACAGGTACCGATACGCAGTATTTT
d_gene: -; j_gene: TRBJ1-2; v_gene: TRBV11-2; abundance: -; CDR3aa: CASRKGRGLYGYTF; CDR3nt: TGTGCCAGCAGAAAGGGCAGGGGCCTCTATGGCTACACCTTC
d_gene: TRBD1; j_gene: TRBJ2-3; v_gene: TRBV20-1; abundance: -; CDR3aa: CSARTGGGGITDTQYF; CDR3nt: TGCAGTGCTCGGACAGGGGGCGGTGGTATCACAGATACGCAGTATTTT
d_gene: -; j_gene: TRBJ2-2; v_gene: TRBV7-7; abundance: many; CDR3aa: CASSLIENTGELFF; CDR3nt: TGTGCTAGCAGCTTAATAGAGAACACCGGGGAGCTGTTTTTT
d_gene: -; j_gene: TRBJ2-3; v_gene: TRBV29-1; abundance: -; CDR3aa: CGVDRGSSDTQYF; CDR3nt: TGCGGCGTTGATCGTGGGAGTAGTGATACGCAGTATTTT
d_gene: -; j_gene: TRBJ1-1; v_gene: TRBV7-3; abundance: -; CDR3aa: CASSLQGLGNTEAFF; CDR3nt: TGTGCCAGCAGCCTCCAGGGGTTGGGTAACACTGAAGCTTTCTTT
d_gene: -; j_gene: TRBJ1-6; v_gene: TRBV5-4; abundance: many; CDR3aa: CASSLARGRGNSPLHF; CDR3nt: TGTGCCAGCAGCTTGGCGAGGGGCAGGGGCAATTCACCCCTCCACTTT
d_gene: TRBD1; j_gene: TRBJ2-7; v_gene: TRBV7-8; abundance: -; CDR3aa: CASSQWTGALAVGYEQYF; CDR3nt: TGTGCCAGCAGCCAATGGACAGGGGCGCTAGCGGTGGGCTACGAGCAGTACTTC
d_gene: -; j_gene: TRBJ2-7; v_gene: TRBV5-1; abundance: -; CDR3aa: CASSLTDSYEQYF; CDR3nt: TGCGCCAGCAGCCTGACGGACTCCTACGAGCAGTACTTC
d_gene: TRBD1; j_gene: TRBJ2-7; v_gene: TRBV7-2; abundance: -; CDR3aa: CASTRDRGYDQYF; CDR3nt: TGTGCCAGCACCCGGGACAGGGGTTACGATCAGTACTTC
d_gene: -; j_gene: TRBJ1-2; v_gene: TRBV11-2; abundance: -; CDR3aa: CASSERQGLGYTF; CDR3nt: TGTGCCAGCAGCGAGAGGCAGGGCCTGGGCTACACCTTC
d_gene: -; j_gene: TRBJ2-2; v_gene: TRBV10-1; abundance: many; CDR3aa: CASTPGQTGELFF; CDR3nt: TGCGCCAGCACCCCTGGACAGACCGGGGAGCTGTTTTTT
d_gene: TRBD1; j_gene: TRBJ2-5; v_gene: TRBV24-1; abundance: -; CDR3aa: CATSDRDSQETQYF; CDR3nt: TGTGCCACCAGTGATCGGGACAGCCAAGAGACACAGTACTTT